The rows below give T cell receptor beta chains drawn from one sample of a study of T cells in Graves' hyperthyroidism and ophthalmopathy. Each CDR3 protein gets one entry after TCRdb re-called the multiplex PCR reads with MiXCR. The repertoire has about 580,000 distinct CDR3 sequences, approximately 15% of them found once; the top ten carry more than 4.5%. Sequencing used blood. The receptors here all came from a woman aged 30 to 39 with Graves' hyperthyroidism that later progressed to Graves' ophthalmopathy. CDR3s include the opening cysteine and the closing phenylalanine or tryptophan. D genes are given only for firm matches. Size is omitted from some rows. Given values are once, few, many or a class for expanded clones.

d_call	j_call	v_call	clone_size	cdr3_nt	cdr3_aa
TRBD2	TRBJ2-5	TRBV5-5	few	TGTGCCAGCAGCTGGATGATAGCGGGCCCAGAAGAGACCCAGTACTTC	CASSWMIAGPEETQYF
NA	TRBJ1-2	TRBV30	NA	TGTGCCTGGAGTGGACGTTACTATGGCTACACCTTC	CAWSGRYYGYTF
TRBD2	TRBJ2-1	TRBV20-1	NA	TGCAGTGCTTTAGCGGGACGATCCTACAATGAGCAGTTCTTC	CSALAGRSYNEQFF
TRBD1	TRBJ2-7	TRBV7-8	few	TGTGCCAGCAGCTCTTTGTTGTCCGGGACAGGCATAGGCGAGCAGTACTTC	CASSSLLSGTGIGEQYF
TRBD2	TRBJ2-1	TRBV7-9	few	TGTGCCAGCGGCTCCTCGGGACTAGCGGATATTAGCTCCTACAATGAGCAGTTCTTC	CASGSSGLADISSYNEQFF
NA	TRBJ1-1	TRBV6-1	NA	TGTGCCAGCAGTGAATTGGAGAGGAACACTGAAGCTTTCTTT	CASSELERNTEAFF
TRBD1	TRBJ2-6	TRBV11-1	NA	TGTGCCAGCAGCTTAATCAACAATAACAGGGGCTCCCCCAACGTCCTGACTTTC	CASSLINNNRGSPNVLTF
NA	TRBJ2-7	TRBV28	many	TGTGCCAGCAGTTCTGGGGTTACTCCAGCGGAGCAGTACTTC	CASSSGVTPAEQYF
NA	TRBJ1-1	TRBV5-1	NA	TGCGCCAGCAGCTTGTCTCTTGGACACGGACCTGAAGCTTTCTTT	CASSLSLGHGPEAFF
NA	TRBJ1-2	TRBV2	many	TGTGCCAGCAGTAGTACGGGACTCCAAAACTATGGCTACACCTTC	CASSSTGLQNYGYTF
NA	TRBJ1-1	TRBV5-1	NA	TGCGCCAGCATCTTGGGAGCCAACACTGAAGCTTTCTTT	CASILGANTEAFF
TRBD2	TRBJ2-7	TRBV6-1	many	TGTGCCAGCAGTGATCTAGCGGGAGTATCCTACGAGCAGTACTTC	CASSDLAGVSYEQYF
TRBD1	TRBJ1-4	TRBV5-1	few	TGCGCCAGCAGCTTGGAAACAGGGGTGGATGAAAAACTGTTTTTT	CASSLETGVDEKLFF
NA	TRBJ2-3	TRBV6-1	many	TGTGCCGTAAAAAAAGAGGGGCCGGGTCGATCAGATACGCAGTATTTT	CAVKKEGPGRSDTQYF
NA	TRBJ1-2	TRBV6-1	many	TGTGCCAGCAGTGAATTTTACGGGAACTATGGCTACACCTTC	CASSEFYGNYGYTF
TRBD1	TRBJ1-5	TRBV27	many	TGTGCCAGCAGTTTAGGGACAGGGCGTCCTCAGCCCCAGCATTTT	CASSLGTGRPQPQHF
TRBD2	TRBJ2-1	TRBV14	many	TGTGCCAGCAGCTCACCGGGACTAGCGGGTTACAATGAGCAGTTCTTC	CASSSPGLAGYNEQFF
NA	TRBJ2-3	TRBV28	many	TGTGCCAGCAGTCGTACGAACACAGATACGCAGTATTTT	CASSRTNTDTQYF
NA	TRBJ2-7	TRBV28	many	TGTGCCAGCACCTCCGCGGCCTCCTACGAGCAGTACTTC	CASTSAASYEQYF
NA	TRBJ2-7	TRBV4-1	many	TGCGCCAGCAGCCAAGCGGACTACCCTTACGAGCAGTACTTC	CASSQADYPYEQYF
NA	TRBJ2-7	TRBV5-4	NA	TGTGCCAGCAGCTTTTTGACCCTACTGGGCACAACCTACGAGCAGTACTTC	CASSFLTLLGTTYEQYF
TRBD1	TRBJ1-2	TRBV11-1	many	TGTGCCAGCAGCTTACCGGGACAGGGGGCGAAACGACATGGCTACACCTTC	CASSLPGQGAKRHGYTF
TRBD2	TRBJ2-7	TRBV7-2	many	TGTGCCAGCAGCTCGGGACTAGCAACCGGCGAGCAGTACTTC	CASSSGLATGEQYF
TRBD2	TRBJ2-1	TRBV3-1	few	TGTGCCAGCAGCCACACTAGCGCGACTGCCAATGAGCAGTTCTTC	CASSHTSATANEQFF
TRBD2	TRBJ2-1	TRBV6-2/TRBV6-3	few	TGTGCCAGCAGTTACATGGGGGAGGGCCAGAATGAGCAGTTCTTC	CASSYMGEGQNEQFF
NA	TRBJ1-5	TRBV6-2/TRBV6-3	NA	TGTGCCAGCAGCGTACGGCGTACCGAACCCCAGCATTTT	CASSVRRTEPQHF
NA	TRBJ2-1	TRBV4-1	few	TGCGCCAGCAGCCACAACAGGCTTAGCTCCTACAATGAGCAGTTCTTC	CASSHNRLSSYNEQFF
TRBD2	TRBJ2-1	TRBV20-1	many	TGCAGTGCTACTCTCTACTCAAGGACTAGCGATGGTGAGCAGTTCTTC	CSATLYSRTSDGEQFF
NA	TRBJ1-3	TRBV3-1	once	TGTGCCAGCAGCCAAGATCCGGGTGGGACCACCATATATTTT	CASSQDPGGTTIYF
NA	TRBJ2-3	TRBV2	many	TGTGCCAGCAGGAAGGGGGGAGGTGCAGATACGCAGTATTTT	CASRKGGGADTQYF
NA	TRBJ2-6	TRBV11-1	NA	TGTGCCAGCAGAAAAAGCCGGGGATATGGGGCCAACGTCCTGACTTTC	CASRKSRGYGANVLTF
TRBD2	TRBJ2-2	TRBV24-1	many	TGTGCCACCAGTGATTTGCGTGTGTTTAGCGGGCAGGGGAACACCGGGGAGCTGTTTTTT	CATSDLRVFSGQGNTGELFF
NA	TRBJ2-7	TRBV4-2	many	TGTGCCAGCAGCCAAGGCCAGGGAACCTTCGGCGAGCAGTACTTC	CASSQGQGTFGEQYF
NA	TRBJ2-7	TRBV6-1	NA	TGTGCCAGCAGAAAGGGATTCCAAGGGGCGCCCTACGAGCAGTACTTC	CASRKGFQGAPYEQYF
NA	TRBJ1-2	TRBV6-2/TRBV6-3	few	TGTGCCAGCAGTTACCCTAACGGGGATGCCCATGGCTACACCTTC	CASSYPNGDAHGYTF
TRBD1	TRBJ2-3	TRBV7-2	many	TGTGCCAGCAGCTTTGAGGGGGCAACAGATACGCAGTATTTT	CASSFEGATDTQYF
NA	TRBJ1-1	TRBV7-3	few	TGTGCCAGCAGCCCATATCCGGGAACCTTAAACACTGAAGCTTTCTTT	CASSPYPGTLNTEAFF
TRBD2	TRBJ2-1	TRBV12-3/TRBV12-4	many	TGTGCCAGCAGTTATCTAGCGGGAGTTTCGGCTGAGCAGTTCTTC	CASSYLAGVSAEQFF
TRBD2	TRBJ2-5	TRBV2	NA	TGTGCCAGCAGGTCCGGTAGCGGGAACCAAGAGACCCAGTACTTC	CASRSGSGNQETQYF
NA	TRBJ2-2	TRBV5-1	NA	TGCGCCAGCGGAAACCCGCCCGGCACCGGGGAGCTGTTTTTT	CASGNPPGTGELFF
NA	TRBJ1-2	TRBV14	many	TGTGCCAGCAGCCCCACAGGACGGATTCTGAGTGGCTACACCTTC	CASSPTGRILSGYTF
NA	TRBJ2-5	TRBV3-1	NA	TGTGCCAGCAGCCCTGCAGGGGTAGAGACCCAGTACTTC	CASSPAGVETQYF
NA	TRBJ2-7	TRBV11-3	many	TGTGCCAGCAGCCCCCTCGGCGGGACATCTACCTACGAGCAGTACTTC	CASSPLGGTSTYEQYF
TRBD1	TRBJ1-4	TRBV19	NA	TGTGCCAGTAGTATCGTAGTGAGACAGGGGGCAACTAATGAAAAACTGTTTTTT	CASSIVVRQGATNEKLFF
NA	TRBJ1-1	TRBV9	few	TGTGCCAGCAGCGGGGGACACCAATACACTGAAGCTTTCTTT	CASSGGHQYTEAFF
TRBD2	TRBJ2-1	TRBV20-1	NA	TGCAGTGCGTCGACTAGCGGGAGATTTGATGAGCAGTTCTTC	CSASTSGRFDEQFF
TRBD2	TRBJ2-3	TRBV7-9	many	TGTGCCAGCAGCTATTCAGGGACTATAACCCTCACAGATACGCAGTATTTT	CASSYSGTITLTDTQYF
NA	TRBJ1-5	TRBV6-6	many	TGTGCCAGCAGTTACGGGCAGGACAGGCCCCAGCATTTT	CASSYGQDRPQHF
TRBD2	TRBJ2-5	TRBV6-1	many	TGTGCCAGCAGTCCAGTAGCGGGAGGTCTCCAAGAGACCCAGTACTTC	CASSPVAGGLQETQYF
NA	TRBJ2-1	TRBV6-1	many	TGTGCCAGCAGTTCGAAACCGGACGGGTACAATGAGCAGTTCTTC	CASSSKPDGYNEQFF
NA	TRBJ2-3	TRBV5-4	NA	TGTGCCAGCAGACCATCACCGGGCGCCCGCACAGATACGCAGTATTTT	CASRPSPGARTDTQYF
NA	TRBJ2-1	TRBV6-2/TRBV6-3	few	TGTGCCAGCAGTTACTCTTTAACCGGGACAAAATACAATGAGCAGTTCTTC	CASSYSLTGTKYNEQFF